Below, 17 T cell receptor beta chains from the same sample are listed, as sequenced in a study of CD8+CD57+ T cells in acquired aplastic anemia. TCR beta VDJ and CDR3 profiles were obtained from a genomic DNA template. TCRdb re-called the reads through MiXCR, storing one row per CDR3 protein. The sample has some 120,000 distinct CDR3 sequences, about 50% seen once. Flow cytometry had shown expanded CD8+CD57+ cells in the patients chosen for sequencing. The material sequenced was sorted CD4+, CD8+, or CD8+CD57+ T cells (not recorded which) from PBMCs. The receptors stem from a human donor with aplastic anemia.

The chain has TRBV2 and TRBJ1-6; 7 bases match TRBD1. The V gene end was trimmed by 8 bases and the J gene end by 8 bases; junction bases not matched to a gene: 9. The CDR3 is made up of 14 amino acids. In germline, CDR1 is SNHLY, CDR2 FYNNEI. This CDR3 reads CASSNRGGDSPLHF. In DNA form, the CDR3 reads TGTGCCAGCTCCAACAGGGGAGGTGATTCACCCCTCCACTTT.

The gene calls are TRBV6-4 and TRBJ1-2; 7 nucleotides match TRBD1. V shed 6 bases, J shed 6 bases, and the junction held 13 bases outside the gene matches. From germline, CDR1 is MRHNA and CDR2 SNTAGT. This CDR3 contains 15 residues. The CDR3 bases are TGTGCCAGCAGCGAATCGACTACAGGGGCCAATGGCTACACCTTC. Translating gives CASSESTTGANGYTF.

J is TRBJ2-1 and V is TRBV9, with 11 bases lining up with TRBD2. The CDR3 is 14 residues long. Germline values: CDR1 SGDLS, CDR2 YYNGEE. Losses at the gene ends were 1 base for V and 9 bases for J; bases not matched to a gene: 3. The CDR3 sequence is CASSVLAGGTEQFF. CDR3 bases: TGTGCCAGCAGCGTACTAGCGGGGGGCACTGAGCAGTTCTTC.

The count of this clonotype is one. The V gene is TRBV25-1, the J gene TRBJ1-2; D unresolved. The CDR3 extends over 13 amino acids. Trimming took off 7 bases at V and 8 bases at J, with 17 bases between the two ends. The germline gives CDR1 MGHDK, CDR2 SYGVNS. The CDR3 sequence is CASKGRRKGGYTF. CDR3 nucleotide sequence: TGTGCCAGCAAAGGCAGGAGAAAGGGCGGCTACACCTTC.

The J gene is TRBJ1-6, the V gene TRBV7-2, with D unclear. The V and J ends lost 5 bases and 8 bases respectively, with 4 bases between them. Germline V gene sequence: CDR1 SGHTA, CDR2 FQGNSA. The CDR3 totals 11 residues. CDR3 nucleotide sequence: TGTGCCAGCAGCCGAGATTCACCCCTCCACTTT. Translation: CASSRDSPLHF.

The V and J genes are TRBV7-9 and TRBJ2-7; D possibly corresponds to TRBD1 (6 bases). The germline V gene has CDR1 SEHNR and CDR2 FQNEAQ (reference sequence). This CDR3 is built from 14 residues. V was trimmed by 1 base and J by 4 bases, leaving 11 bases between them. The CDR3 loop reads CASSLDRDKYEQYF. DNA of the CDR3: TGTGCCAGCAGCTTAGACAGGGACAAGTACGAGCAGTACTTC.

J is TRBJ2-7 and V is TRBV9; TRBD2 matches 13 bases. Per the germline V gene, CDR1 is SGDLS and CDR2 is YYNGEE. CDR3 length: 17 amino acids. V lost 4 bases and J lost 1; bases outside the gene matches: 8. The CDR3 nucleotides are TGTGCCAGCAGCCCCTTGACTAGCGGGGGGCAGTCCTACGAGCAGTACTTC. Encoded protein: CASSPLTSGGQSYEQYF.

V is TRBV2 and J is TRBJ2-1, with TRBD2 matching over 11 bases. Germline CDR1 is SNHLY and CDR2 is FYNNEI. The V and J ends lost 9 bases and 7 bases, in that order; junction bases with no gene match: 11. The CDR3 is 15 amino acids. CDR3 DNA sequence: TGTGCCAGTTTAGCGGGGGGGCCGGTTTTAAATGAGCAGTTCTTC. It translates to CASLAGGPVLNEQFF.

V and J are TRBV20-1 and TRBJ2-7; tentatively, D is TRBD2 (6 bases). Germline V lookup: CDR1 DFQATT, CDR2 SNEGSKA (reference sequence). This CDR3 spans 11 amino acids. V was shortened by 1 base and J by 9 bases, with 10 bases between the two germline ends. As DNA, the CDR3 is TGCAGTGCTAGAGCGGGAGACCGGCAGTACTTC. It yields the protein CSARAGDRQYF.

The CDR3 DNA reads as TGTGCCAGTAGCGACAGGGGGCAGACAGATACGCAGTATTTT. Its protein is CASSDRGQTDTQYF. This chain links TRBV19 with TRBJ2-3, with TRBD1 matching over 10 bases. This CDR3 comprises 14 residues. The junction had 3 bases not matched to a gene; V was cut back by 6 bases and J by 3 bases. Germline V gives CDR1 LNHDA, CDR2 SQIVND (reference sequence).

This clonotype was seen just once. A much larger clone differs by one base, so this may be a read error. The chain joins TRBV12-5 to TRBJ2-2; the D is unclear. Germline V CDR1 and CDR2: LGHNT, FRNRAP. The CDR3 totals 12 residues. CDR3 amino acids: CAGGLDTGELFF. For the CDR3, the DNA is TGTGCTGGTGGTTTGGACACCGGGGAGCTGTTTTTT.

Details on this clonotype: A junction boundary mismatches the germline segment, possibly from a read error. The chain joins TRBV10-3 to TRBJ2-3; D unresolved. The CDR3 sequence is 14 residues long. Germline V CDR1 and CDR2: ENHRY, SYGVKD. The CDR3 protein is CASSYWEGTDTQYF. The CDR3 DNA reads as TGTGCCAGCAGTTACTGGGAAGGAACAGATACGCAGTATTTT.

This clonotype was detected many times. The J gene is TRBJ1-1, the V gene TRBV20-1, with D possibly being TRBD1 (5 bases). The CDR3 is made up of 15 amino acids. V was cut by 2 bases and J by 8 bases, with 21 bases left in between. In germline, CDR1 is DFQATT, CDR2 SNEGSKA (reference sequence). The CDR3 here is CSARPIGTFDSEAFF. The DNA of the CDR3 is TGCAGTGCTAGACCCATTGGGACCTTTGACTCAGAAGCTTTCTTT.

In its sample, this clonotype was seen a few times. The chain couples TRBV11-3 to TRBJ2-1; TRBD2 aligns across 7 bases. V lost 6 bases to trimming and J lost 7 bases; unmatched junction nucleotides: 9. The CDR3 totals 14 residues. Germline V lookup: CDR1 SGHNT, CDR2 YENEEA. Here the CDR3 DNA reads TGTGCCAGCAGGAGCGGGACGACTCAAAATGAGCAGTTCTTC. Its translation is CASRSGTTQNEQFF.

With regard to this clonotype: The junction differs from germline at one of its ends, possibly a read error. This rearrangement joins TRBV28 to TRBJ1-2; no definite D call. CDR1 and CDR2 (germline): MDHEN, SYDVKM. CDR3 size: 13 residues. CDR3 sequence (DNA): TGTGCTAGCAGTCCGACTCTGAACTATGGCTACACCTTC. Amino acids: CASSPTLNYGYTF.

CDR3 amino acids: CASSPTGGRYEQYF. The CDR3 region has the DNA TGTGCCAGCAGCCCTACCGGGGGCCGCTACGAGCAGTACTTC. The chain has TRBV11-1 and TRBJ2-7; D might be TRBD1 or TRBD2, each matching 6 bases. This CDR3 is 14 amino acids long. The germline V gene has CDR1 SGHAT and CDR2 FQDESV (reference sequence). Trimming shortened V by 5 bases and J by 3 bases, and 14 bases separated the two germline ends.

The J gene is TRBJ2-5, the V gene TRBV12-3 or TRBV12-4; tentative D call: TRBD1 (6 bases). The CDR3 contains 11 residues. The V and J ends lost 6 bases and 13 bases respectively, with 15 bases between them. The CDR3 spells CASSGDMVPYF. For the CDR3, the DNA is TGTGCCAGCAGCGGGGACATGGTTCCGTACTTC.